This T cell receptor beta chain was sequenced for a study of cytomegalovirus exposure and HLA in healthy donors (dated by TCRdb to about 2017). Background on the whole study: According to an earlier analysis of a few hundred of the donors, 200 million or so T cells yielded 117 million unique TCR beta sequences and less than 300 Gb of sequence data. About 320 gigabases of sequencing data and tens of millions of unique TCR sequences were included in an early release covering around 600 HLA-typed donors. Among the roughly 400 genotyped donors, approximately 77% belonged to the genetic ancestry cluster associated with self-reported Caucasian donors. The study aimed to test whether signatures of past pathogen exposure could be identified by cataloging public T cell receptors. The study used immunosequencing to profile the T cell repertoires of several hundred subjects and linked those repertoires to cytomegalovirus serostatus. A separate validation cohort of roughly 120 different subjects was used in addition to the approximately 700-subject first cohort. To predict cytomegalovirus infection status, the study combined high-throughput TCR immunosequencing, statistical association of individual TCRs with disease status, and machine learning. A later analysis re-examined previously published TCR beta repertoires from just over 650 donors and added high-resolution HLA genotyping to investigate patterns of TCR occurrence. Rather than drawing on any new phenotypic data, the later analysis identified candidate immune exposures from TCR beta sequences and the way those sequences occurred across donors. In an earlier analysis of 500 to 650 of the donors, high-throughput TCR beta sequencing was used to judge whether each TCR beta V gene segment behaved as functional or pseudogenic. Donor age, sex, ethnicity and CMV serostatus were compiled alongside the repertoire data. A later genetic analysis took genome-wide SNP genotypes for about 55% of the 666 donors and used that subset as a discovery cohort. Every repertoire in the discovery cohort had been generated on one and the same sequencing platform. Class I and class II HLA loci were covered by the typing at four-digit resolution. Typing coverage differed by locus: A, B, C, DRB1 and DQB1 were typed in roughly 629-630 donors, DQA1 in about 500, DPA1 in some 610, and DPB1 in 472. Four or five DR-DQ haplotypes were handled as single units for association and clustering, since linkage in the cohort was strong. On average, about 200,000 unique TCR beta nucleotide sequences were sequenced per donor among a few hundred genotyped donors of the cohort, with 15% to 20% of those sequences being non-productive. General study outcomes and caveats: A few of the identified cytomegalovirus-associated TCR beta chains were confirmed in vitro to be specific for cytomegalovirus antigens. V-gene and J-gene trimming of TCR beta chains was associated with a missense DCLRE1C variant in a later genetic analysis, and the association was replicated in an independent cohort. Because some donors lacked HLA typing at each locus, the association tests relied only on the typed subset. In a later analysis, most CMV-associated TCR beta chains were found to appear HLA-restricted, with HLA associations seemingly driven largely by CMV exposure. In an earlier analysis of several hundred of the donors, most TCR beta V segments were observed in productive rearrangements about 87% or about 30% of the time, broadly matching IMGT annotations. When HLA alleles, especially DR and DQ, strongly co-occurred, TCR associations were difficult to assign to individual alleles. Correlated functional status among segregating V segments might reflect linkage disequilibrium, but an unknown experimental factor could not be ruled out. Compared with equally common non-associated chains, HLA-associated TCR beta chains in a later analysis were more clonally expanded and had lower generation probabilities. A cluster of highly shared sequence variants was judged likely to represent a technical artifact of the sequencing pipeline. A later genetic analysis reported fewer N-insertions in productive TCRs among donors in an Asian-associated ancestry cluster than the roughly 720-donor mean. Presence/absence analyses assumed roughly uniform sequencing depth across donors, an assumption that may not hold. The classifier was reported to diagnose cytomegalovirus status with high specificity and sensitivity in both the original and validation cohorts. This cohort had only TCR beta chains sequenced, and the lack of alpha or paired-chain data limited which features could be detected. The earlier analysis of almost 600 of the donors excluded fewer than 20 rarely observed V segments, including chromosome 9 orphons, because counts were too low. In the study, approximately 160 TCR beta chains were listed as associated with cytomegalovirus. In a later analysis, TCR association rates were found to vary across HLA loci, with the most associated TCRs seen for DRB1 alleles and the fewest for HLA-C alleles. For the cohort, immune exposure information was limited to CMV serostatus. Some IMGT-functional V segments, including TRBV6-2 and TRBV6-3, could not be distinguished by the 87-base-pair reads and were therefore excluded. Several of the top co-occurrence clusters appeared to be linked to parvovirus B19, influenza, CMV and Epstein-Barr virus, according to a later analysis. Specific HLA alleles were associated with 15,000 to 20,000 TCR beta sequences at a false discovery rate of 0.05 in a later analysis. While some public TCRs were present in many individuals, most TCR sequences turned up only very rarely across donors. According to the authors, the approach could potentially be generalized to other disease states and immunological phenotypes. A further reported finding was that TCR beta sequences accurately predicted the HLA-A and HLA-B alleles for most subjects in the first cohort.

The cohort was made up of around 720 healthy bone marrow donors. All cohort members were sampled while nominally healthy, although unrecorded immune exposures were likely present. The donor was CMV seronegative and was included in the group of 352 seronegative cohort members. Each donor provided a peripheral blood sample, and peripheral blood mononuclear cells were used for TCR beta sequencing. Genomic DNA was extracted from the blood cell samples with the Qiagen DNeasy Blood Extraction Kit. Points on this clone: What this receptor recognizes is not known. Qualities for individual bases were not recorded, and no much larger clone is one base off.

Via the germline V gene, CDR1 is SGHRS and CDR2 YFSETQ. V loses 6 bases, J loses 4 bases, and the germline ends lie 13 bases apart. CDR3 length: 13 amino acids, cysteine to phenylalanine. Just the 39-base CDR3 DNA is kept, in frame starting at base 1. The library was obtained by the immunoSEQ multiplex PCR assay. For the multiplex PCR, a mixture combining 60 forward primers for TCR Vbeta segments and 13 reverse primers for TCR Jbeta segments was used. The CDR3 region of rearranged TCR beta genes was amplified from genomic DNA by a multiplex PCR assay. The Illumina HiSeq System was used to sequence the amplified TCR beta libraries as 87-base-pair reads. Under the source paper's analysis protocol: Across the 670 or so repertoires, a later analysis counted roughly 84 million unique TCR beta chains, roughly 11 million of which were shared by at least two donors. A nearest-neighbor algorithm error-corrected the raw reads and collapsed the reads into unique sequences, merging closely related sequences to remove PCR and sequencing errors. To assign V, D and J gene segments, CDR3 sequences were aligned to IMGT reference sequences. Each retained sequence needed at least a six-nucleotide match to both a V gene segment and a J gene segment. A rearrangement was called productive if the CDR3 had no stop codons and remained in frame with V and J, and every other rearrangement was called non-productive. Following IMGT convention, CDR3 was defined as the stretch from the second conserved V-encoded cysteine up to the conserved J-encoded phenylalanine. The earlier analysis of some 550 of the donors excluded any sequence lacking an unambiguous match to a single V gene segment. In an earlier analysis of around 590 of the donors, a V segment was called functional when productive rearrangements were above 56.7%, and segregating when the standard deviation between donors exceeded 5%. To diagnose cytomegalovirus status from the catalog of TCR beta chain sequences, a statistical classification framework was built. In a later analysis, V and J genes were assigned by comparing TCR nucleotide sequences against IMGT/GENE-DB human TR gene sequences. Using the TCRdist pipeline, a later analysis assigned CDR3 sequences along with most-parsimonious VDJ recombination scenarios. In a later analysis, each TCR beta chain was defined by its CDR3 amino acid sequence together with its V-gene family, and reads without a unique V-gene family were excluded. As a way to deal with suspected cross-contamination and a sequencing artifact, a later analysis dropped roughly 620 nucleotide sequences that were highly shared and had low generation probability. For each public chain, a later analysis derived a clonal expansion index from normalized ranks of inferred template counts within each repertoire. Generation probabilities in a later analysis came from a VDJ recombination model fitted to out-of-frame rearrangements, and those results were checked against IGoR. A later analysis scored TCR-TCR, TCR-HLA and TCR-CMV co-occurrence with hypergeometric tests, applying a repertoire-size bias correction to TCR pairs. A later analysis estimated false discovery rates by permuting HLA or CMV assignments 20 times. In a later analysis, co-occurring TCRs were grouped using DBSCAN, and TCRdist sequence similarity was added for clustering within HLA-allele-positive subsets. Repertoires with fewer than 30,000 or more than 120,000 public chains, plus five repertoires with anomalous nucleotide sharing, were excluded from co-occurrence clustering. Entries here come from immuneACCESS through TCRdb and include only in-frame sequences with V and J called. Some clones fail to appear in such tables; in the studies checked, an unresolved V gene covers under half of the shortfall, and the cause of the remainder is unknown. The V and J calls and clone size come from that table; D and trimming were worked out from the DNA. The sample includes some 130,000 clones, with more than 75% observed a single time. The ten largest account for about 5.5% of the sample.

Sequenced input: PBMCs. The receptor was isolated from a woman aged 25 to 39 in good health and CMV-seronegative. Recombination linked TRBV5-1 to TRBJ2-5; TRBD1 could be the D gene, as 5 bases match. This receptor carries the CDR3 CASKRQTRETQYF. DNA sequence: TGCGCCAGCAAACGACAGACCCGAGAGACCCAGTACTTC.